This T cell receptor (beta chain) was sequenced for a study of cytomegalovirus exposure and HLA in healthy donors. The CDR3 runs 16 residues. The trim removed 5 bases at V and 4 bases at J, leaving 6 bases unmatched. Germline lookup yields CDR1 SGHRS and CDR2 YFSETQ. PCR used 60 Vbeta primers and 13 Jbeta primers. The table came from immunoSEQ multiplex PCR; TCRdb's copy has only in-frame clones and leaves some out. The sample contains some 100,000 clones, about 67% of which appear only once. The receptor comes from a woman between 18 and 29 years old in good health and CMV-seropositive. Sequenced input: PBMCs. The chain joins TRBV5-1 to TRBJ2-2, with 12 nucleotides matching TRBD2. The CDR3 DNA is TGCGCCAGCAGGACTAGCGGGGGCACCCCCACCGGGGAGCTGTTTTTT. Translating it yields CASRTSGGTPTGELFF.